The 10 T cell receptor beta chains below all came from one sample that was sequenced in a study of cytotoxic CD8 clonotypes in ibrutinib-treated CLL. Libraries were prepared by immunoSEQ multiplex PCR; TCRdb keeps only in-frame clonotypes and omits some of them. The repertoire holds hundreds of thousands of clones, with 60% to 75% as singletons. The sample here was PBMCs, taken after 24 months of ibrutinib treatment. The receptors come from a human donor with chronic lymphocytic leukemia.

The V call is TRBV7-2, the J call TRBJ2-7; D may be TRBD1 or TRBD2 (5 bases each). Trimming removed 3 bases from V and 2 bases from J, with 14 bases in between. The CDR3 has 15 residues. CDR1 and CDR2 (germline): SGHTA, FQGNSA. This CDR3 is CASSFRSGTTYEQYF. In DNA, the CDR3 is TGTGCCAGCAGCTTTAGATCCGGGACCACCTACGAGCAGTACTTC.

This clone was picked up a small number of times. This CDR3 is also generated by other DNA sequences in the sample. The rearrangement uses TRBV5-1 and TRBJ2-7, with 9 positions matching TRBD1. The CDR3 covers 14 residues. Germline CDR1 reads SGHRS; CDR2 reads YFSETQ. V gave up 4 bases and J gave up 4 bases; unmatched junction bases: 6. CDR3 in DNA: TGCGCCAGCAGCGCCCCGGGACAGGGTTACGAGCAGTACTTC. Translating it yields CASSAPGQGYEQYF. Full variable domain (outside the CDR3, taken from reference TRBV5-1 and TRBJ2-7): KAGVTQTPRYLIKTRGQQVTLSCSPISGHRSVSWYQQTPGQGLQFLFEYFSETQRNKGNFPGRFSGRQFSNSRSEMNVSTLELGDSALYLCASSAPGQGYEQYFGPGTRLTVT.

The rearrangement uses TRBV4-1 and TRBJ2-1; D not resolved. Trimming took off 0 bases at V and 4 bases at J, with 16 bases between the two ends. This CDR3 has 17 residues. Germline V gene lookup returns CDR1 MGHRA and CDR2 YSYEKL. For the CDR3, the DNA is TGCGCCAGCAGCCAAGAACCCGCCCTAACCCCTTACAATGAGCAGTTCTTC. Amino acids: CASSQEPALTPYNEQFF.

This chain uses TRBV9 with TRBJ2-3; D not resolved. Trimming stripped 2 bases from V and 4 bases from J, with 2 bases between. Germline V lookup: CDR1 SGDLS, CDR2 YYNGEE. This CDR3 spans 11 amino acids. The CDR3 DNA follows: TGTGCCAGCAGCGTGGCAGATACGCAGTATTTT. Protein sequence: CASSVADTQYF.

The chain is built from TRBV19 and TRBJ1-5; 7 bases fit TRBD1. Germline values: CDR1 LNHDA, CDR2 SQIVND (reference sequence). J gave up 0 bases and V 5 bases, and 7 bases lay outside the gene matches. The CDR3 covers 16 residues. CDR3 in amino acids: CASSERQGFSNQPQHF. For the CDR3, the DNA is TGTGCCAGTAGTGAACGACAGGGTTTTAGCAATCAGCCCCAGCATTTT.

The chain links TRBV6-5 to TRBJ2-1; no definite D call. Germline CDR1 is MNHEY and CDR2 is SVGAGI. This CDR3 comprises 16 residues. Trimming took off 4 bases at V and 1 base at J, with 14 bases between the two ends. The CDR3 nucleotides are TGTGCCAGCAGTTTCCTTATGGGGTGGTCCTACAATGAGCAGTTCTTC. It specifies CASSFLMGWSYNEQFF.

The J gene is TRBJ2-7, the V gene TRBV10-3, with 12 bases identical to TRBD2. The trim removed 6 bases at V and 5 bases at J, leaving 11 bases unmatched. The CDR3 totals 16 residues. The germline CDR1 and CDR2 sequences are ENHRY and SYGVKD. CDR3 DNA: TGTGCCATCAGCCGACTAGCGGGAGACGGGACGGACGAGCAGTACTTC. This codes for CAISRLAGDGTDEQYF.

The rearrangement joins TRBV7-2 to TRBJ1-5; maybe TRBD1 (5 bases). CDR3 length: 14 amino acids. Germline V lookup: CDR1 SGHTA, CDR2 FQGNSA. Trimming took 5 bases from V and 7 from J, leaving 15 bases between them. The CDR3 is CASSLSGVRQPQHF. The CDR3 region has the DNA TGTGCCAGCAGCCTATCGGGGGTAAGACAGCCCCAGCATTTT.

Only a few counts were recorded for this clone. The gene calls are TRBV2 and TRBJ2-5; 7 bases match TRBD1. The CDR3 spans 15 residues. The trim removed 3 bases at V and 2 bases at J, leaving 6 bases unmatched. The germline gives CDR1 SNHLY, CDR2 FYNNEI. The CDR3 coding sequence is TGTGCCAGCAGTGAGTCCAGGGGGAAACAAGAGACCCAGTACTTC. Translated, it gives CASSESRGKQETQYF.

This clone was seen a handful of times. The chain uses TRBV5-1 and TRBJ1-2; D not certain. Between the trimmed V and J ends, which lost 0 bases and 3 bases, there was a span of 12 bases. Germline assignment: CDR1 SGHRS and CDR2 YFSETQ. The CDR3 consists of 15 residues. CDR3 amino acids: CASSLGVLSDYGYTF. DNA for the CDR3: TGCGCCAGCAGCTTGGGAGTTCTGAGTGACTATGGCTACACCTTC.